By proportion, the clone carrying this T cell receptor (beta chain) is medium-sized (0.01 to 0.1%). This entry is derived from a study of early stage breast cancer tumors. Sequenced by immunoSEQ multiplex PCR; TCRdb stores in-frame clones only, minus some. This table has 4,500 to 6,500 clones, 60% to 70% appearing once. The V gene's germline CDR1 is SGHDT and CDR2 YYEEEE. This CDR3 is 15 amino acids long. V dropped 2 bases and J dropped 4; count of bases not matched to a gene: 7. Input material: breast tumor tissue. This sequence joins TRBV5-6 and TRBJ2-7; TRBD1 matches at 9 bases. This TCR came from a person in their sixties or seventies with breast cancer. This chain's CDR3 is CASSLMTGGGYEQYF. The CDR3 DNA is TGTGCCAGCAGCTTAATGACAGGGGGTGGGTACGAGCAGTACTTC. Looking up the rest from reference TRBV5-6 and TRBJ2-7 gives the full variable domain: DAGVTQSPTHLIKTRGQQVTLRCSPKSGHDTVSWYQQALGQGPQFIFQYYEEEERQRGNFPDRFSGHQFPNYSSELNVNALLLGDSALYLCASSLMTGGGYEQYFGPGTRLTVT.